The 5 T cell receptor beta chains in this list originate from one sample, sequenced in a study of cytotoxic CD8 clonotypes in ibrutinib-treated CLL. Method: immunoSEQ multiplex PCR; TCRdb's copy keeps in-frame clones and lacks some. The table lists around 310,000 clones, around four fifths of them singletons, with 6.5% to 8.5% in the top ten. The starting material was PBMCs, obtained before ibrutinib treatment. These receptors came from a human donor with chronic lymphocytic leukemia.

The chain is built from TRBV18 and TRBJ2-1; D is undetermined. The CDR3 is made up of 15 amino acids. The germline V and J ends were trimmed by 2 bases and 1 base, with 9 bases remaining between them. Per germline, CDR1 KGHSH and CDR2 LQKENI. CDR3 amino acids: CASSPSRVSYNEQFF. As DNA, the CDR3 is TGTGCCAGCTCACCATCACGGGTATCCTACAATGAGCAGTTCTTC.

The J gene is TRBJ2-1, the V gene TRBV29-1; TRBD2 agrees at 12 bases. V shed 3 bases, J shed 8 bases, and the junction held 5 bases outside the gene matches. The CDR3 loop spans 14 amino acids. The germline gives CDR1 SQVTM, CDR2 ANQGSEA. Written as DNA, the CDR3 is TGCAGCGTTGAGACTAGCGGGAGTATCTATGAGCAGTTCTTC. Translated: CSVETSGSIYEQFF.

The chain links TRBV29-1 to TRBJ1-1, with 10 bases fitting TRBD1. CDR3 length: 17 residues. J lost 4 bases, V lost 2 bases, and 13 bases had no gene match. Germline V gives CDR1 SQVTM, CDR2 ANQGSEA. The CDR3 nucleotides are TGCAGCGTTGAATTCGCCGGGACAGGGGCTATTATCACTGAAGCTTTCTTT. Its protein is CSVEFAGTGAIITEAFF. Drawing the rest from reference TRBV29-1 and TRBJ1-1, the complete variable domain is SAVISQKPSRDICQRGTSLTIQCQVDSQVTMMFWYRQQPGQSLTLIATANQGSEATYESGFVIDKFPISRPNLTFSTLTVSNMSPEDSSIYLCSVEFAGTGAIITEAFFGQGTRLTVV.

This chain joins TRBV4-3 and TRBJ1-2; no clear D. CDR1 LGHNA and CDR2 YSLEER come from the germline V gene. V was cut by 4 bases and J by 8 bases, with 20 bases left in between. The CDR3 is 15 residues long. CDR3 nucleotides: TGCGCCAGCAGCCCCAACCCCACGGTCCCGAAGGGCTACACCTTC. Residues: CASSPNPTVPKGYTF.

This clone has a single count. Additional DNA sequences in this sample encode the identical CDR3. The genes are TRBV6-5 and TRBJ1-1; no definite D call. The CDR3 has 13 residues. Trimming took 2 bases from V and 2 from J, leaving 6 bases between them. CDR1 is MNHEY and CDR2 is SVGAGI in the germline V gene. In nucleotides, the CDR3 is TGTGCCAGCAGTTACGGTTCTAACACTGAAGCTTTCTTT. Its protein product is CASSYGSNTEAFF.